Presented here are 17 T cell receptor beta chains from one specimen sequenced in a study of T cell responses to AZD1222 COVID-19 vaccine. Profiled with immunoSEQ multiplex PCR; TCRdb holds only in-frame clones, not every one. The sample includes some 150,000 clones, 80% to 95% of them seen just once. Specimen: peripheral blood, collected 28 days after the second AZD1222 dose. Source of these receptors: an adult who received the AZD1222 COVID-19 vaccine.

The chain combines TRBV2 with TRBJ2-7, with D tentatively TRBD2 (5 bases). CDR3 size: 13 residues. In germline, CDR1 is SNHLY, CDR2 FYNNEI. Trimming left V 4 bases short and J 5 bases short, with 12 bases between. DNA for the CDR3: TGTGCCAGCAGTGCGGGGTCGCAGAACGAGCAGTACTTC. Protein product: CASSAGSQNEQYF.

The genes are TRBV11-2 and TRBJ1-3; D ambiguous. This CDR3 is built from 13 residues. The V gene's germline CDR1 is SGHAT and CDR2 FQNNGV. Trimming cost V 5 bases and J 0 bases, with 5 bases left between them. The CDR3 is CASSRSSGNTIYF. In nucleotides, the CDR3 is TGTGCCAGCAGCCGTAGCTCTGGAAACACCATATATTTT. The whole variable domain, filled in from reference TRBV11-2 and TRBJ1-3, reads EAGVAQSPRYKIIEKRQSVAFWCNPISGHATLYWYQQILGQGPKLLIQFQNNGVVDDSQLPKDRFSAERLKGVDSTLKIQPAKLEDSAVYLCASSRSSGNTIYFGEGSWLTVV.

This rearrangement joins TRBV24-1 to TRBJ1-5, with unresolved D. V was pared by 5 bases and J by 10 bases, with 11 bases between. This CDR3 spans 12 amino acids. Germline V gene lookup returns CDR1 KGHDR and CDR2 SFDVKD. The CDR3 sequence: CATSAYMGPQHF. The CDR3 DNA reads TGTGCCACCAGTGCCTACATGGGACCCCAGCATTTT.

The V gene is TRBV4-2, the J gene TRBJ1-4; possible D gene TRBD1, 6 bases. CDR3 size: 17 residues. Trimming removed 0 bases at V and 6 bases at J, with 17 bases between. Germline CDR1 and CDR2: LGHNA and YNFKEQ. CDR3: CASSQDEMGGADEKLFF. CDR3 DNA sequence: TGTGCCAGCAGCCAAGATGAAATGGGGGGGGCGGATGAAAAACTGTTTTTT.

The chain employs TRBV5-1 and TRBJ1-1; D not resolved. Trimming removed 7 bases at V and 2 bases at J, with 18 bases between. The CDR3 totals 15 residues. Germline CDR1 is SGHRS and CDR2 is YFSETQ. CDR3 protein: CASHSGDGKNTEAFF. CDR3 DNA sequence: TGCGCCAGCCATAGTGGGGATGGCAAAAACACTGAAGCTTTCTTT.

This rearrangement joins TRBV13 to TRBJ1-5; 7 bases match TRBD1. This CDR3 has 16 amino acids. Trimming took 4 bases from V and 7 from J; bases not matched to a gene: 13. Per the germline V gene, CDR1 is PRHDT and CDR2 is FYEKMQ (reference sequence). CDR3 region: CASSSRAAGGGQPQHF. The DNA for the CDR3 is TGTGCCAGCAGCTCCCGGGCGGCAGGGGGAGGGCAGCCCCAGCATTTT.

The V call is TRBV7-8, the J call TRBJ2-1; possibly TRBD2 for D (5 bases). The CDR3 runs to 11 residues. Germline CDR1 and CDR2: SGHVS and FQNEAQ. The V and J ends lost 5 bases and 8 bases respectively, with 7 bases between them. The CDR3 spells CASSTEDEQFF. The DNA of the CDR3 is TGTGCCAGCAGCACGGAGGATGAGCAGTTCTTC.

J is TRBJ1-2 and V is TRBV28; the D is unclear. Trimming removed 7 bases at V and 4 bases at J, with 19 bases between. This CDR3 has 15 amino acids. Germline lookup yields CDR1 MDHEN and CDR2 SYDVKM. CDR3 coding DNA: TGTGCCAGCACGATCACTCCGGGCAGTTCCTATGGCTACACCTTC. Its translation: CASTITPGSSYGYTF.

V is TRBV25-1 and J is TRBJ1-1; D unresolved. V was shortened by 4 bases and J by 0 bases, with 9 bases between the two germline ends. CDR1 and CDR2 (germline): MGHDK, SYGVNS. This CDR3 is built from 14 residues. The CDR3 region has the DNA TGTGCCAGCAGTGGGCCCGGAATGAACACTGAAGCTTTCTTT. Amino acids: CASSGPGMNTEAFF.

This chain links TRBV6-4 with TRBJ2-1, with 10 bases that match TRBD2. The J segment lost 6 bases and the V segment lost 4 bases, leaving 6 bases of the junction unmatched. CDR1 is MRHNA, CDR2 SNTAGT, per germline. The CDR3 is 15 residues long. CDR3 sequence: CASSVELAGSNEQFF. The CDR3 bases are TGTGCCAGCAGTGTCGAACTAGCGGGAAGCAATGAGCAGTTCTTC.

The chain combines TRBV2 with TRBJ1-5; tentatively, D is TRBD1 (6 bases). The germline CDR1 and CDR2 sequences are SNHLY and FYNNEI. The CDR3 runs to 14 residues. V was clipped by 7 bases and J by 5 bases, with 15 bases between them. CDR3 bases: TGTGCCAGCACCCCGTCGGGGGCGCATCAGCCCCAGCATTTT. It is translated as CASTPSGAHQPQHF.

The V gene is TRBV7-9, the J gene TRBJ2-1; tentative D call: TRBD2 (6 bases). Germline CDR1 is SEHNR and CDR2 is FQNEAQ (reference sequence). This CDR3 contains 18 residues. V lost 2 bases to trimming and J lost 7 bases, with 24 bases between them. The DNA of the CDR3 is TGTGCCAGCAGCTTAAGGGCGGGGACCGGGACTGCCTTAAATGAGCAGTTCTTC. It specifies CASSLRAGTGTALNEQFF.

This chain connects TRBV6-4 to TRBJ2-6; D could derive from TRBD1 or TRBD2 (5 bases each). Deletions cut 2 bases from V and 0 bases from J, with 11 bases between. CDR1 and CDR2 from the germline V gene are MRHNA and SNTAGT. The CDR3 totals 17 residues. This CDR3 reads CASSDGDGSSGANVLTF. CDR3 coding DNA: TGTGCCAGCAGTGACGGGGACGGTAGCTCTGGGGCCAACGTCCTGACTTTC.

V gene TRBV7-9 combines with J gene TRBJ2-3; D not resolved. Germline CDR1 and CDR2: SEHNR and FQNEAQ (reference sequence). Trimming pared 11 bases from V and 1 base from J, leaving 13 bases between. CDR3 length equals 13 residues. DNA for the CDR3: TGTGCCCTCAAGCCTCTTCGCACAGATACGCAGTATTTT. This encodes CALKPLRTDTQYF.

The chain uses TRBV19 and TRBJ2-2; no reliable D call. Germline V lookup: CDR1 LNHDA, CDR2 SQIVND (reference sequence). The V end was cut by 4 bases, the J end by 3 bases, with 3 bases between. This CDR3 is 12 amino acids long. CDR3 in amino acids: CASSTYTGELFF. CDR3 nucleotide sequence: TGTGCCAGTAGTACCTACACCGGGGAGCTGTTTTTT.

The CDR3 sequence is CAGRTWYEQYF. As DNA, the CDR3 is TGTGCCGGTCGAACGTGGTACGAGCAGTACTTC. J is TRBJ2-7 and V is TRBV6-5; unclear D gene. Germline loops: CDR1 MNHEY, CDR2 SVGAGI. The CDR3 is 11 amino acids. V was shortened by 11 bases and J by 4 bases, with 12 bases between the two germline ends.

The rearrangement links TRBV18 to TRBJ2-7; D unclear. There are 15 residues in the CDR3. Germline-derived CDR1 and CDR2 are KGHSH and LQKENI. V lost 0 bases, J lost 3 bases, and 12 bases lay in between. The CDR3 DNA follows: TGTGCCAGCTCACCACCGGCCAGGTCCGGCTACGAGCAGTACTTC. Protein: CASSPPARSGYEQYF.